This T cell receptor (beta chain) originates from a study of T-cell reconstitution after alpha-beta-depleted transplantation in children. For TCRbeta, the library was prepared with unique molecular identifiers. Each CDR3 protein gets one entry after TCRdb re-called the PCR reads with MiXCR. The table includes some 280,000 distinct CDR3 sequences, more than 8% detected once. This clonotype has more than one count but fewer than ten. The CDR3 consists of 14 residues. The ends were cut back, 5 bases at V and 5 bases at J, with 15 bases in the middle. The V gene is TRBV12-3 or TRBV12-4, the J gene TRBJ2-5; D is ambiguous. The receptor was isolated from a human donor who donated a stem cell graft to a child with SCID. This sample comprised PBMCs from the stem cell graft donor, obtained from the stem cell graft. CDR3 sequence: CASSPGPGFETQYF. The CDR3, as DNA: TGTGCCAGCAGTCCCGGGCCTGGGTTCGAGACCCAGTACTTC.